This section outlines one T cell receptor beta chain sequence together with its context. In its sample, this clonotype was seen many times. It has no known antigen specificity. No much larger clone is present one base from it, and per-base qualities are unavailable. The data were obtained in a study of T cell repertoires in cytomegalovirus infection (dated by TCRdb to between 2019 and 2020). About the study as a whole: Donor HLA type was relevant to the analysis, as public TCR beta signatures indicated carriage of CMV infection together with the matching HLA type.

Study-wide conclusions, independent of this receptor: In the ex vivo response, HLA-C-restricted CMV-specific TCR beta clonotypes were dominant, and in two of eight donors the single most frequent clonotype came from this HLA-C-restricted group. Carriers of CMV infection plus the relevant HLA type were discriminated by the cumulative frequency of public TCR beta family members in the study cohort and in an independent roughly 340-donor cohort.

Instrument on record: Illumina HiSeq 1500. Through fastp at Q25 and MiXCR, TCRdb rebuilt clones from the public reads, retaining in-frame beta chains. Rows matching on CDR3 protein sequence are summarized as one entry with the most common DNA and genes. Recorded for this sample are approximately 500,000 distinct CDR3 sequences; 16% of them occurred a single time. Under 30% of the sample belongs to the ten largest clones. From its cysteine to its phenylalanine, the CDR3 spans 14 amino acids. Just the 42-base CDR3 DNA is kept, in frame starting at base 1. Looking up the germline V gene (reference sequence) yields CDR1 SEHNR and CDR2 FQNEAQ. The junction shows trimming of 5 bases on V and 7 bases on J, and the gene matches do not reach 8 bases of it.

The receptor's source is a human donor in good health (CMV status not recorded). Some clones in this sample may be carry-over from other donors' samples. The chain is assembled from TRBV7-9 and TRBJ2-3; 8 bases in the middle match TRBD1. The sample consisted of CD8+ T cells from PBMCs. This receptor has the CDR3 CASSPTTGVNTQYF. Read as DNA, the sequence is TGTGCCAGCAGCCCCACGACAGGGGTGAATACGCAGTATTTT. When the CDR3 is completed using the reference TRBV7-9 and TRBJ2-3 genes on either side, the full variable domain is DTGVSQNPRHKITKRGQNVTFRCDPISEHNRLYWYRQTLGQGPEFLTYFQNEAQLEKSRLLSDRFSAERPKGSFSTLEIQRTEQGDSAMYLCASSPTTGVNTQYFGPGTRLTVL.